What follows are 13 T cell receptor beta chains derived from one specimen sequenced in a study of blood T cell repertoires in COVID-19. Profiled with immunoSEQ multiplex PCR; TCRdb holds only in-frame clones, not every one. The table records roughly 230,000 clones, 82% of them present only once. The sequencing sample was made of PBMCs or T cells enriched from blood (not recorded which). These receptors were obtained from a woman aged 60-70 years who had recovered from COVID-19.

CDR3: CASSLGMGGYSPLHF. The CDR3 DNA follows: TGTGCCAGCAGCTTAGGAATGGGAGGGTATTCACCCCTCCACTTT. This chain uses TRBV7-8 with TRBJ1-6; D gene uncertain. The germline V and J ends were trimmed by 1 base and 8 bases, with 12 bases remaining between them. From germline, CDR1 is SGHVS and CDR2 FQNEAQ. The CDR3 length is 15 residues. Full variable domain (rest looked up from reference TRBV7-8 and TRBJ1-6): GAGVSQSPRYKVAKRGQDVALRCDPISGHVSLFWYQQALGQGPEFLTYFQNEAQLDKSGLPSDRFFAERPEGSVSTLKIQRTQQEDSAVYLCASSLGMGGYSPLHFGNGTRLTVT.

This chain links TRBV27 with TRBJ1-1; weak D call: TRBD1 (6 bases). The CDR3 is made up of 15 amino acids. With 5 bases removed from V and 4 bases from J, the gap between germline ends came to 17 bases. Germline V gives CDR1 MNHEY, CDR2 SMNVEV (reference sequence). The CDR3 DNA reads as TGTGCCAGCAGTCCCAACGGCAGGGGTCCCACTGAAGCTTTCTTT. Protein sequence: CASSPNGRGPTEAFF.

For this clone: The identical CDR3 is also encoded by other nucleotide sequences in the sample. For the CDR3, the DNA is TGCGCCAGCAGCCTGACTAGCGGGGTTATCACAGATACGCAGTATTTT. This gives the protein CASSLTSGVITDTQYF. The V call is TRBV5-1, the J call TRBJ2-3; TRBD2 agrees at 11 bases. Germline trimming cut 4 bases from V and 2 bases from J; bases unmatched to any gene: 6. CDR1 and CDR2 from the germline V gene are SGHRS and YFSETQ. CDR3 length equals 16 residues.

The chain has TRBV4-2 and TRBJ2-1, with TRBD2 matching over 7 bases. Germline CDR1 LGHNA, CDR2 YNFKEQ. The CDR3 totals 16 residues. J was trimmed by 0 bases and V by 2 bases; bases with no gene match: 4. The CDR3 coding sequence is TGTGCCAGCAGCCAACTCGGGGGGAGCTCCTACAATGAGCAGTTCTTC. Amino acid sequence: CASSQLGGSSYNEQFF.

V gene TRBV7-6 combines with J gene TRBJ1-4; 8 bases map to TRBD1. The germline CDR1 and CDR2 sequences are SGHVS and FNYEAQ. The CDR3 extends over 17 amino acids. V lost 4 bases to trimming and J lost 0 bases; unmatched junction nucleotides: 7. The CDR3: CASSWDRKISTNEKLFF. CDR3 in DNA: TGTGCCAGCAGCTGGGACAGGAAAATATCAACTAATGAAAAACTGTTTTTT. The whole variable domain, remainder taken from reference TRBV7-6 and TRBJ1-4, is GAGVSQSPRYKVTKRGQDVALRCDPISGHVSLYWYRQALGQGPEFLTYFNYEAQQDKSGLPNDRFSAERPEGSISTLTIQRTEQRDSAMYRCASSWDRKISTNEKLFFGSGTQLSVL.

DNA of the CDR3: TGTGCCAGCAGCTTGGGGCCACAGGCAACTAATGAAAAACTGTTTTTT. This translates into CASSLGPQATNEKLFF. The chain links TRBV5-5 to TRBJ1-4; weak D call: TRBD1 (5 bases). Between the trimmed V and J ends, which lost 0 bases and 0 bases, there was a span of 9 bases. Germline lookup yields CDR1 SGHKS and CDR2 YYEKEE (reference sequence). This CDR3 has 16 amino acids.

The genes are TRBV18 and TRBJ1-5, with D maybe TRBD1 (6 bases). Looked up from germline, CDR1 is KGHSH and CDR2 is LQKENI. The V and J ends lost 2 bases and 6 bases respectively, with 8 bases between them. The CDR3 totals 13 residues. CDR3 loop: CASSPGGIQPQHF. In DNA, the CDR3 is TGTGCCAGCTCACCAGGGGGCATTCAGCCCCAGCATTTT.

The chain uses TRBV18 and TRBJ1-1; no definite D call. V shed 3 bases and J shed 1 base, with 15 bases lying between them. This CDR3 is built from 16 residues. Germline V lookup: CDR1 KGHSH, CDR2 LQKENI. The CDR3 bases are TGTGCCAGCTCACCGGGAGAGCCACGAACGAACACTGAAGCTTTCTTT. Protein: CASSPGEPRTNTEAFF.

Concerning this clone itself: Within the sample, other DNA sequences also encode this same CDR3. The chain couples TRBV12-3 or TRBV12-4 to TRBJ1-2; 7 bases align to TRBD1. Losses at the gene ends were 2 bases for V and 4 bases for J; bases not matched to a gene: 1. The CDR3 has 13 amino acids. CDR3 bases: TGTGCCAGCAGTTTAAACAGGGGCTATGGCTACACCTTC. Residues: CASSLNRGYGYTF.

CDR3 amino acids: CASSFRGQGVPGANVLTF. The DNA of the CDR3 is TGTGCCAGCAGCTTCCGCGGACAGGGGGTGCCAGGGGCCAACGTCCTGACTTTC. The chain uses TRBV27 and TRBJ2-6, with 10 bases identical to TRBD1. The CDR3 totals 18 residues. After removal of 6 bases from V and 4 bases from J, the junction contained 12 bases not matched to a gene. Germline V gene lookup returns CDR1 MNHEY and CDR2 SMNVEV (reference sequence).

The CDR3 DNA follows: TGTGCCAGCAGCTTGATCGCAGGGGCTAATTCACCCCTCCACTTT. It is translated as CASSLIAGANSPLHF. V usage is TRBV5-6 and J usage is TRBJ1-6, with D possibly TRBD1 on 6 matching bases. The germline V and J ends were trimmed by 1 base and 6 bases, with 11 bases remaining between them. Germline values: CDR1 SGHDT, CDR2 YYEEEE. The length of the CDR3 is 15 residues.

The J gene is TRBJ1-4, the V gene TRBV3-1 (or the pseudogene TRBV3-2); D gene unclear. Germline V gives CDR1 LGHDT, CDR2 YNNKEL (reference sequence). The CDR3 is made up of 13 amino acids. Trimming removed 3 bases from V and 8 bases from J, with 10 bases in between. The CDR3 DNA sequence: TGTGCCAGCAGCCATCTGGGTAGCGAAAAACTGTTTTTT. Translating it yields CASSHLGSEKLFF.

CDR3 sequence (DNA): TGTGCCAGCAGTCCCTTCGAGCAGTACTTC. Its translation is CASSPFEQYF. The gene calls are TRBV7-9 and TRBJ2-7; D ambiguous. Germline CDR1 is SEHNR and CDR2 is FQNEAQ (reference sequence). Trimming removed 6 bases at V and 6 bases at J, with 6 bases between. The CDR3 runs to 10 residues.